These 9 T cell receptor beta chains originate from one sample sequenced in a study of blood T cells in healthy people across ages. Combining a sample-barcoded 5' primer with a J-beta primer mix, a second PCR ran for about 7 to 11 cycles. TCRdb analysed the 5' RACE reads with MiXCR anew, one entry per CDR3 protein. There are hundreds of thousands of distinct CDR3 sequences in the sample; 58% occur only once, and about 20% lies in the top ten. The sequencing sample was made of blood. These receptors originate from a man aged 25-45 years in good health.

J is TRBJ2-6 and V is TRBV12-3 or TRBV12-4, with 9 bases matching TRBD1. This CDR3 spans 19 amino acids. The ends lost 4 bases at V and 0 bases at J; junction bases unmatched: 10. The CDR3 sequence: CASSYPPGQGYSGANVLTF. DNA for the CDR3: TGTGCCAGCAGTTACCCGCCGGGACAGGGCTACTCTGGGGCCAACGTCCTGACTTTC.

The rearrangement links TRBV12-5 to TRBJ2-1, with TRBD1 identical over 7 bases. Germline assignment: CDR1 LGHNT and CDR2 FRNRAP. The CDR3 contains 12 residues. CDR3 in amino acids: CAHGQATNEQFF. The CDR3 nucleotides are TGTGCCCATGGACAGGCGACTAATGAGCAGTTCTTC.

This chain uses TRBV6-2 or TRBV6-3 with TRBJ2-5; D may match TRBD1 or TRBD2 (6 bases each). The CDR3 sequence is 15 residues long. Germline lookup yields CDR1 MNHEY and CDR2 SVGEGT. V was shortened by 2 bases and J by 2 bases, with 12 bases between the two germline ends. CDR3 loop: CASSYPGGGQETQYF. Here the CDR3 DNA reads TGTGCCAGCAGTTACCCCGGAGGGGGGCAAGAGACCCAGTACTTC.

This clonotype has at least ten counts. The CDR3: CASNQGTGLNQPQHF. The CDR3 region has the DNA TGTGCCAGCAATCAGGGGACAGGCCTCAATCAGCCCCAGCATTTT. The V call is TRBV12-3 or TRBV12-4, the J call TRBJ1-5, with TRBD1 matching 8 bases. Trimming at V came to 7 bases and at J to 3 bases, leaving 8 bases not matched to a gene. The CDR3 spans 15 residues.

Many counts were recorded for this clonotype. V gene TRBV7-2 combines with J gene TRBJ1-5, with 7 bases lining up with TRBD1. The CDR3 has 13 residues. Germline trimming cut 4 bases from V and 6 bases from J; bases unmatched to any gene: 3. CDR1 is SGHTA, CDR2 FQGNSA, per germline. CDR3 loop: CASSSHRGQPQHF. The DNA for the CDR3 is TGTGCCAGCAGCTCCCACAGGGGTCAGCCCCAGCATTTT.

The J gene is TRBJ2-1, the V gene TRBV7-2, with 10 bases fitting TRBD2. Germline V CDR1 and CDR2: SGHTA, FQGNSA. V was pared by 0 bases and J by 7 bases, with 9 bases of the junction left unmatched. This CDR3 region has 17 residues. CDR3 in amino acids: CASSLATASGRQNEQFF. CDR3 DNA sequence: TGTGCCAGCAGCTTAGCTACCGCTAGCGGGAGACAAAATGAGCAGTTCTTC.

The sample holds a few counts of this clonotype. The rearrangement joins TRBV6-1 to TRBJ2-7, with 7 positions matching TRBD1. The V gene's germline CDR1 is MNHNS and CDR2 SASEGT. The CDR3 covers 13 residues. Unmatched junction bases numbered 2, after V lost 3 bases and J lost 3 bases. The CDR3 here is CASSERQGYEQYF. Written as DNA, the CDR3 is TGTGCCAGCAGTGAGCGACAGGGCTACGAGCAGTACTTC.

The chain recombines TRBV7-2 with TRBJ2-2; 7 bases align to TRBD2. Germline CDR1 SGHTA, CDR2 FQGNSA. The V and J ends lost 5 bases and 6 bases, in that order; junction bases with no gene match: 3. This CDR3 is built from 13 residues. The DNA for the CDR3 is TGTGCCAGCAGCCCTCGGGGGGCCGGGGAGCTGTTTTTT. Its translation is CASSPRGAGELFF.

This clonotype was picked up a small number of times. The chain has TRBV6-5 and TRBJ2-1; no clear D gene. V shed 0 bases and J shed 4 bases, with 7 bases lying between them. The CDR3 has 14 amino acids. Germline assignment: CDR1 MNHEY and CDR2 SVGAGI. CDR3 region: CASSYSYEYNEQFF. The CDR3 DNA sequence: TGTGCCAGCAGTTACTCATACGAGTACAATGAGCAGTTCTTC.